This passage covers 28 T cell receptor beta chains from one sample sequenced in a study of T cells after yellow fever vaccination. TCRdb processed the 5' RACE reads anew with MiXCR; each CDR3 protein has one entry. This table holds tens of thousands of distinct CDR3 sequences, around 5.2% found once. The sample consisted of PBMCs, either bulk or a sorted T-cell subset (CD4+, CD8+, memory, or dextramer-sorted; not recorded which), taken about 49 days after the first yellow fever vaccination. The receptor source for this set is a man aged 18 to 30 who received the YFV17D yellow fever vaccine.

Ten or more counts support this clonotype. This sequence joins TRBV5-6 and TRBJ1-5; D unresolved. The V gene's germline CDR1 is SGHDT and CDR2 YYEEEE. The CDR3 totals 12 residues. V was shortened by 2 bases and J by 7 bases, with 7 bases between the two germline ends. CDR3 DNA: TGTGCCAGCAGCTTTTATGGACAGCCCCAGCATTTT. Protein product: CASSFYGQPQHF.

This clonotype was observed many times. The chain combines TRBV20-1 with TRBJ1-1; no firm D call. The germline CDR1 and CDR2 sequences are DFQATT and SNEGSKA (reference sequence). This CDR3 spans 12 amino acids. V lost 1 base to trimming and J lost 3 bases, with 6 bases between them. This CDR3 reads CSARARDTEAFF. The CDR3 DNA reads as TGCAGTGCTAGAGCTAGGGACACTGAAGCTTTCTTT.

This clonotype was picked up many times. The genes are TRBV6-1 and TRBJ2-3; D gene uncertain. CDR3 length equals 13 residues. The germline gives CDR1 MNHNS, CDR2 SASEGT. V lost 2 bases and J 6 bases, leaving 9 bases between the germline ends. CDR3: CASSEYLLDTQYF. For the CDR3, the DNA is TGTGCCAGCAGTGAATATTTATTGGATACGCAGTATTTT.

Many counts were recorded for this clonotype. V and J are TRBV6-5 and TRBJ1-1; unclear D gene. V was pared by 0 bases and J by 1 base, with 9 bases between. CDR3 size: 15 residues. Germline-derived CDR1 and CDR2 are MNHEY and SVGAGI. CDR3 sequence reads: CASSYSRRPNTEAFF. In DNA, the CDR3 is TGTGCCAGCAGTTACTCGAGGCGGCCGAACACTGAAGCTTTCTTT.

This clonotype was found many times. The chain combines TRBV7-8 with TRBJ1-3, with D possibly being TRBD1 (6 bases). The CDR3 extends over 18 amino acids. V lost 5 bases to trimming and J lost 3 bases, with 23 bases between them. CDR1 SGHVS and CDR2 FQNEAQ come from the germline V gene. CDR3 coding DNA: TGTGCCAGCAGCCTAATCCAGGGAGGGGGTATAAGTGGAAACACCATATATTTT. It encodes CASSLIQGGGISGNTIYF.

Many counts were recorded for this clonotype. The chain is built from TRBV10-3 and TRBJ2-7; 11 nucleotides align to TRBD2. The CDR3 is 17 amino acids. V gave up 3 bases and J gave up 1 base; unmatched junction bases: 8. The germline V gene has CDR1 ENHRY and CDR2 SYGVKD. CDR3 region: CAISEPSGGIGSYEQYF. The CDR3 DNA reads TGTGCCATCAGTGAACCTAGCGGGGGGATCGGATCCTACGAGCAGTACTTC.

This clonotype was seen many times. The genes are TRBV5-1 and TRBJ2-3; D could derive from TRBD1 or TRBD2 (5 bases each). CDR1 is SGHRS, CDR2 YFSETQ, per germline. V lost 4 bases, J lost 4 bases, and 19 bases lay in between. CDR3 size: 16 residues. CDR3: CASSRTGPGAADTQYF. The DNA for the CDR3 is TGCGCCAGCAGCAGAACGGGCCCCGGGGCGGCAGATACGCAGTATTTT.

In its sample, this clonotype was seen many times. V gene TRBV6-5 combines with J gene TRBJ2-1, with TRBD2 matching over 8 bases. The CDR3 runs to 13 residues. Losses at the gene ends were 6 bases for V and 5 bases for J; bases not matched to a gene: 3. The germline CDR1 and CDR2 sequences are MNHEY and SVGAGI. In DNA form, the CDR3 reads TGTGCCAGCAGGCGGGGGGCCAACAATGAGCAGTTCTTC. Translating gives CASRRGANNEQFF.

At least ten counts were recorded for this clonotype. The chain joins TRBV2 to TRBJ1-1; D remains unclear. Germline loops: CDR1 SNHLY, CDR2 FYNNEI. CDR3 length: 13 residues. V lost 7 bases to trimming and J lost 1 base, with 10 bases between them. The CDR3 spells CASTKTENTEAFF. DNA for the CDR3: TGTGCCAGCACCAAGACGGAGAACACTGAAGCTTTCTTT.

This clonotype has more than one count but fewer than ten. A read error may explain this, as a much larger clone is one base away. This chain links TRBV7-2 with TRBJ2-1; possibly TRBD1 or TRBD2 for D (5 bases each). CDR3 length: 14 amino acids. In germline, CDR1 is SGHTA, CDR2 FQGNSA. The ends were cut back, 3 bases at V and 6 bases at J, with 12 bases in the middle. The CDR3 coding sequence is TGTGCCAGCAGCTTGGGGGTTGGAAGCAATGAGCAGTTCTTC. As protein: CASSLGVGSNEQFF.

This clonotype was counted ten times or more. The chain joins TRBV6-1 to TRBJ1-1; tentatively, D is TRBD1 (6 bases). The germline CDR1 and CDR2 sequences are MNHNS and SASEGT. Trimming cost V 5 bases and J 3 bases, with 16 bases left between them. The CDR3 covers 15 residues. CDR3 sequence reads: CASSPLGGAHTEAFF. CDR3 DNA: TGTGCCAGCAGTCCTTTGGGGGGGGCACACACTGAAGCTTTCTTT.

This clonotype was seen many times. This rearrangement joins TRBV7-2 to TRBJ2-7; D is undetermined. Germline values: CDR1 SGHTA, CDR2 FQGNSA. This CDR3 region has 15 residues. V lost 5 bases and J 3 bases, leaving 17 bases between the germline ends. The CDR3 coding sequence is TGTGCCAGCAGCCGCGACTCGGTAGTCCTCTACGAGCAGTACTTC. It translates to CASSRDSVVLYEQYF.

The sample holds many counts of this clonotype. The genes are TRBV7-2 and TRBJ2-5; perhaps TRBD1 as D (6 bases). The CDR3 spans 16 residues. Trimming removed 1 base from V and 2 bases from J, with 14 bases in between. Germline CDR1 and CDR2: SGHTA and FQGNSA. CDR3 loop: CASSLVDRRVQETQYF. Here the CDR3 DNA reads TGTGCCAGCAGCTTAGTTGACAGGCGTGTACAAGAGACCCAGTACTTC.

This clonotype appeared many times. The chain is built from TRBV5-1 and TRBJ2-5, with TRBD1 matching over 7 bases. This CDR3 is built from 13 residues. CDR1 and CDR2 (germline): SGHRS, YFSETQ. V was clipped by 6 bases and J by 5 bases; unmatched bases: 7. The CDR3 DNA reads TGCGCCAGCAATGAGGGGGCCGAGGAGACCCAGTACTTC. Translation: CASNEGAEETQYF.

There are many counts of this clonotype. The chain carries TRBV11-2 and TRBJ1-3; weak D call: TRBD1 (6 bases). Germline V lookup: CDR1 SGHAT, CDR2 FQNNGV. The CDR3 sequence is 12 residues long. V gave up 3 bases and J gave up 8 bases, with 8 bases separating them. CDR3 sequence reads: CASSFSGDTIYF. The CDR3 DNA reads TGTGCCAGCAGCTTCTCAGGGGACACCATATATTTT.

This clonotype was seen repeatedly, ten times or more. The chain couples TRBV11-2 to TRBJ1-6; D remains unclear. Looked up from germline, CDR1 is SGHAT and CDR2 is FQNNGV. The CDR3 has 15 amino acids. Trimming removed 6 bases at V and 5 bases at J, with 14 bases between. For the CDR3, the DNA is TGTGCCAGCAGGCGGGTCGGGGAGAATAATTCACCCCTCCACTTT. Translating gives CASRRVGENNSPLHF. The variable domain in full, with the rest retrieved from reference TRBV11-2 and TRBJ1-6, is EAGVAQSPRYKIIEKRQSVAFWCNPISGHATLYWYQQILGQGPKLLIQFQNNGVVDDSQLPKDRFSAERLKGVDSTLKIQPAKLEDSAVYLCASRRVGENNSPLHFGNGTRLTVT.

This clonotype was counted at least ten times. This rearrangement joins TRBV28 to TRBJ2-7, with D unresolved. V was cut by 5 bases and J by 0 bases, with 8 bases left in between. The CDR3 extends over 13 amino acids. Germline assignment: CDR1 MDHEN and CDR2 SYDVKM. CDR3 amino acids: CASSGFHSYEQYV. The CDR3 DNA sequence: TGTGCCAGCAGTGGCTTTCACTCCTACGAGCAGTACGTC.

This clonotype has ten or more counts. This chain connects TRBV2 to TRBJ2-1; 7 bases map to TRBD1. Germline V CDR1 and CDR2: SNHLY, FYNNEI. The CDR3 extends over 12 amino acids. V dropped 7 bases and J dropped 7; count of bases not matched to a gene: 4. The CDR3 sequence: CASKGRGNEQFF. CDR3 in DNA: TGTGCCAGCAAGGGCAGGGGGAATGAGCAGTTCTTC. Full variable domain (rest looked up from reference TRBV2 and TRBJ2-1): EPEVTQTPSHQVTQMGQEVILRCVPISNHLYFYWYRQILGQKVEFLVSFYNNEISEKSEIFDDQFSVERPDGSNFTLKIRSTKLEDSAMYFCASKGRGNEQFFGPGTRLTVL.

Concerning this clonotype itself: This may come from a read error, since a much larger clone is one base off. This rearrangement joins TRBV7-2 to TRBJ2-3, with D unresolved. Looked up from germline, CDR1 is SGHTA and CDR2 is FQGNSA. Trimming removed 4 bases from V and 6 bases from J, with 8 bases in between. The length of the CDR3 is 12 residues. DNA for the CDR3: TGTGCCAGCAGCTGGCTTGGGGATACGCAGTATTTT. This translates into CASSWLGDTQYF.

This clonotype has at least ten counts. The genes are TRBV25-1 and TRBJ2-2; 13 bases fit TRBD2. The CDR3 covers 16 residues. V lost 5 bases, J lost 7 bases, and 7 bases stayed unmatched. Germline values: CDR1 MGHDK, CDR2 SYGVNS. The CDR3 sequence: CASSLGLAGALGELFF. The CDR3 coding sequence is TGTGCCAGCAGTCTAGGACTAGCGGGGGCACTCGGGGAGCTGTTTTTT.

This clonotype was seen many times. The rearrangement uses TRBV19 and TRBJ2-5; no clear D gene. The V and J ends lost 3 bases and 1 base respectively, with 6 bases between them. Germline V CDR1 and CDR2: LNHDA, SQIVND (reference sequence). This CDR3 has 13 residues. The CDR3 protein is CASSIGTQETQYF. In nucleotides, the CDR3 is TGTGCCAGTAGTATTGGCACCCAAGAGACCCAGTACTTC. The full variable domain, rest sourced from reference TRBV19 and TRBJ2-5, is DGGITQSPKYLFRKEGQNVTLSCEQNLNHDAMYWYRQDPGQGLRLIYYSQIVNDFQKGDIAEGYSVSREKKESFPLTVTSAQKNPTAFYLCASSIGTQETQYFGPGTRLLVL.

This clonotype has a count of ten or more. The J gene is TRBJ2-7, the V gene TRBV7-2; tentative D call: TRBD2 (6 bases). V dropped 5 bases and J dropped 3 bases, with 11 bases sitting between them. The V gene's germline CDR1 is SGHTA and CDR2 FQGNSA. The CDR3 covers 13 residues. This CDR3 reads CASSTGRGYEQYF. CDR3 in DNA: TGTGCCAGCAGCACCGGGCGGGGCTACGAGCAGTACTTC.

This clonotype was observed at least ten times. V usage is TRBV6-5 and J usage is TRBJ1-5; D unresolved. Germline-derived CDR1 and CDR2 are MNHEY and SVGAGI. The CDR3 totals 15 residues. V was cut by 8 bases and J by 7 bases, with 21 bases left in between. Here the CDR3 reads CASSFRAHGGQPQHF. In DNA, the CDR3 is TGTGCCAGCTCTTTTAGGGCTCACGGCGGGCAGCCCCAGCATTTT.

Many counts were recorded for this clonotype. V usage is TRBV4-2 and J usage is TRBJ2-2, with D tentatively TRBD2 (5 bases). Germline V gene lookup returns CDR1 LGHNA and CDR2 YNFKEQ. The CDR3 is 14 residues long. The V gene lost 0 bases and the J gene lost 6 bases, with 8 bases spanning the gap. The DNA for the CDR3 is TGTGCCAGCAGCCAAGAGCTAGCAGCCGGGGAGCTGTTTTTT. Its translation is CASSQELAAGELFF.

The sample holds many counts of this clonotype. V is TRBV28 and J is TRBJ1-6; D gene unclear. Trimming removed 9 bases at V and 9 bases at J, with 18 bases between. This CDR3 is 14 amino acids long. Germline CDR1 MDHEN, CDR2 SYDVKM. CDR3 sequence: CASTVFDHRSPLHF. The CDR3 coding sequence is TGTGCCAGTACAGTGTTTGATCATCGTTCACCCCTCCACTTT.

This clonotype was counted at least ten times. The rearrangement joins TRBV11-2 to TRBJ2-1; 9 nucleotides align to TRBD2. CDR1 and CDR2 from the germline V gene are SGHAT and FQNNGV. This CDR3 has 11 amino acids. V trimming: 10 bases; J trimming: 9 bases; junction bases outside the gene matches: 4. The chain's CDR3 is CATRGGFEQFF. The CDR3 bases are TGTGCCACGCGGGGGGGCTTTGAGCAGTTCTTC.

In this sample, this clonotype turned up many times. V usage is TRBV18 and J usage is TRBJ2-7; the D is unclear. Trimming removed 0 bases from V and 3 bases from J, with 0 bases in between. Germline CDR1 KGHSH, CDR2 LQKENI. The CDR3 has 11 amino acids. The CDR3 protein is CASSPPYEQYV. For the CDR3, the DNA is TGTGCCAGCTCACCACCCTACGAGCAGTACGTC.

In this sample, this clonotype turned up a few times. The V gene is TRBV11-2, the J gene TRBJ2-5; D gene ambiguous. Trimming took off 1 base at V and 7 bases at J, with 13 bases between the two ends. The length of the CDR3 is 14 residues. The germline V gene encodes CDR1 SGHAT and CDR2 FQNNGV. This chain's CDR3 is CASSLGRQIGTQYF. The CDR3 bases are TGTGCCAGCAGCTTAGGAAGGCAGATCGGGACCCAGTACTTC.